These 27 T cell receptor beta chains were sequenced from one sample in a study of cytomegalovirus exposure and HLA in healthy donors. Primers: 60 Vbeta forward and 13 Jbeta reverse. Using immunoSEQ multiplex PCR, the repertoire was profiled, and TCRdb retains in-frame clones only, with some absent. The repertoire includes approximately 100,000 clones, roughly 80% of them detected once, and 1.5% to 2% sits in the top ten. What was sequenced was PBMCs. The source is a middle-aged woman in good health and CMV-seronegative.

The chain carries TRBV6-5 and TRBJ2-7, with a possible D match to TRBD2 (7 bases). The V end lost 6 bases, the J end lost 5 bases, and 17 bases lay between the germline ends. This CDR3 has 14 residues. CDR1 MNHEY and CDR2 SVGAGI come from the germline V gene. CDR3: CASRTGGLGDEQYF. CDR3 DNA sequence: TGTGCCAGCAGAACCGGGGGGCTAGGTGACGAGCAGTACTTC.

Only a few counts were recorded for this clone. V is TRBV25-1 and J is TRBJ2-7, with a weak D call TRBD2 (6 bases). V lost 5 bases, J lost 6 bases, and 14 bases lay in between. The CDR3 is 13 amino acids. CDR1 is MGHDK, CDR2 SYGVNS, per germline. CDR3 loop: CASSKGRFGEQYF. CDR3 nucleotides: TGTGCCAGCAGTAAAGGGAGGTTCGGCGAGCAGTACTTC.

On this clone itself: The sample carries other DNA sequences with the same CDR3. V usage is TRBV5-6 and J usage is TRBJ2-1; 8 nucleotides match TRBD2. Per the germline V gene, CDR1 is SGHDT and CDR2 is YYEEEE. This CDR3 is 14 amino acids long. V shed 5 bases and J 2 bases; nucleotides not matched to a gene: 3. This chain's CDR3 is CASSTSGAYNEQFF. The CDR3 DNA sequence: TGTGCCAGCAGTACTAGCGGCGCCTACAATGAGCAGTTCTTC. Based on the CDR3 plus reference TRBV5-6 and TRBJ2-1, the full variable domain is DAGVTQSPTHLIKTRGQQVTLRCSPKSGHDTVSWYQQALGQGPQFIFQYYEEEERQRGNFPDRFSGHQFPNYSSELNVNALLLGDSALYLCASSTSGAYNEQFFGPGTRLTVL.

The V and J genes are TRBV18 and TRBJ1-3; D remains ambiguous. Deletions cut 3 bases from V and 2 bases from J, with 11 bases between. The CDR3 length is 15 residues. Germline V gene lookup returns CDR1 KGHSH and CDR2 LQKENI. DNA for the CDR3: TGTGCCAGCTCACCTCCCGAGGGAGCTGGAAACACCATATATTTT. It yields the protein CASSPPEGAGNTIYF.

The chain joins TRBV7-9 to TRBJ1-2, with D tentatively TRBD1 (6 bases). Trimming removed 5 bases from V and 7 bases from J, with 26 bases in between. This CDR3 contains 17 residues. Per the germline V gene, CDR1 is SEHNR and CDR2 is FQNEAQ (reference sequence). This CDR3 reads CASSKQGRTPLTGGYTF. The CDR3, as DNA: TGTGCCAGCAGCAAACAGGGTCGGACACCGTTAACGGGTGGCTACACCTTC.

The gene calls are TRBV7-2 and TRBJ2-5; TRBD1 matches 9 bases. Germline-derived CDR1 and CDR2 are SGHTA and FQGNSA. V lost 2 bases, J lost 4 bases, and 5 bases stayed unmatched. The CDR3 is 15 amino acids. The CDR3 sequence: CASSLWTGAVETQYF. The DNA for the CDR3 is TGTGCCAGCAGCTTATGGACAGGGGCTGTAGAGACCCAGTACTTC.

The V gene is TRBV10-3, the J gene TRBJ2-7; 8 bases match TRBD2. CDR1 is ENHRY, CDR2 SYGVKD, per germline. With 3 bases clipped from V and 2 bases from J, the junction kept 3 bases outside the gene matches. The CDR3 contains 14 residues. The CDR3 DNA reads TGTGCCATCAGTGAAGGCGGGAGGACCTACGAGCAGTACTTC. Translated: CAISEGGRTYEQYF.

The V call is TRBV29-1, the J call TRBJ1-1; TRBD1 is a possible D gene (5 bases). Trimming took off 0 bases at V and 11 bases at J, with 16 bases between the two ends. The CDR3 loop spans 13 amino acids. The germline V gene has CDR1 SQVTM and CDR2 ANQGSEA. CDR3 sequence reads: CSVEESQGSDAFF. The CDR3 region has the DNA TGCAGCGTTGAAGAATCCCAGGGCTCAGACGCTTTCTTT.

This chain's CDR3 is CASSARSYEQYF. The CDR3 DNA reads TGTGCCAGCTCCGCGCGGAGCTACGAGCAGTACTTC. The chain recombines TRBV28 with TRBJ2-7; D remains unclear. The CDR3 has 12 residues. Germline values: CDR1 MDHEN, CDR2 SYDVKM. Deletions cut 8 bases from V and 3 bases from J, with 11 bases between.

The chain links TRBV4-1 to TRBJ2-2, with 7 bases matching TRBD2. The germline V gene encodes CDR1 MGHRA and CDR2 YSYEKL. The CDR3 spans 16 residues. Losses at the gene ends were 0 bases for V and 4 bases for J; bases not matched to a gene: 5. DNA for the CDR3: TGCGCCAGCAGCCAAGATCGGCTAGCGGCCACCGGGGAGCTGTTTTTT. It specifies CASSQDRLAATGELFF.

The chain links TRBV4-3 to TRBJ2-7; D uncertain. This CDR3 spans 13 amino acids. Trimming left V 6 bases short and J 3 bases short, with 12 bases between. Germline V gene lookup returns CDR1 LGHNA and CDR2 YSLEER. CDR3 nucleotides: TGCGCCAGCAGTGTGACCCTAGACTACGAGCAGTACTTC. This sequence encodes CASSVTLDYEQYF.

The V gene is TRBV2, the J gene TRBJ2-1, with D perhaps matching TRBD2 (6 bases). V was cut by 1 base and J by 3 bases, with 10 bases left in between. CDR1 is SNHLY and CDR2 is FYNNEI in the germline V gene. The CDR3 is 15 residues long. The DNA for the CDR3 is TGTGCCAGCAGTGAAGTCGGGAGTCTCTACAATGAGCAGTTCTTC. Protein sequence: CASSEVGSLYNEQFF.

This clone was seen just once. V and J are TRBV19 and TRBJ1-5, with 8 bases that match TRBD1. Germline V gene data show CDR1 as LNHDA and CDR2 as SQIVND (reference sequence). This CDR3 is 13 amino acids long. J lost 2 bases, V lost 6 bases, and 0 bases had no gene match. DNA for the CDR3: TGTGCCAGTAGGGACAGGGGCAATCAGCCCCAGCATTTT. It codes for CASRDRGNQPQHF.

The chain uses TRBV30 and TRBJ2-3, with TRBD2 identical over 11 bases. The V and J ends lost 1 base and 2 bases, in that order; junction bases with no gene match: 8. Germline V CDR1 and CDR2: GTSNPN, SVGIG (reference sequence). This CDR3 spans 17 amino acids. CDR3 region: CAWSEGLAGLVTDTQYF. The CDR3 DNA follows: TGTGCCTGGAGTGAAGGACTAGCGGGCCTTGTCACAGATACGCAGTATTTT.

The rearrangement joins TRBV21-1 to TRBJ1-6. TRBV21-1 has pseudogene status. There are 17 residues in the CDR3. CDR3 amino acids: CASSKGEGVAYNSPLHF. CDR3 DNA: TGTGCCAGCAGCAAGGGAGAGGGAGTGGCCTATAATTCACCCCTCCACTTT.

The gene calls are TRBV29-1 and TRBJ2-7, with 11 nucleotides matching TRBD1. V gave up 3 bases and J gave up 5 bases; unmatched junction bases: 3. Germline V gives CDR1 SQVTM, CDR2 ANQGSEA. This CDR3 comprises 13 residues. For the CDR3, the DNA is TGCAGCGTTGAGAGGGACAGGGGGGACGAGCAGTACTTC. Translating it yields CSVERDRGDEQYF.

CDR3 region: CASSVADTWGEKLFF. The CDR3 nucleotides are TGTGCCAGCAGCGTAGCCGACACCTGGGGCGAAAAACTGTTTTTT. The chain links TRBV9 to TRBJ1-4; D possibly corresponds to TRBD1 (5 bases). The CDR3 sequence is 15 residues long. V shed 0 bases and J shed 8 bases, with 14 bases lying between them. Germline CDR1 SGDLS, CDR2 YYNGEE.

The chain has TRBV13 and TRBJ1-1; the match to TRBD1 covers 7 bases. Germline assignment: CDR1 PRHDT and CDR2 FYEKMQ (reference sequence). This CDR3 is 14 amino acids long. With V trimmed by 5 bases and J by 5 bases, 8 bases remained unmatched. This CDR3 reads CASSLRTGGTEAFF. The CDR3 DNA reads as TGTGCCAGCAGCCTCCGGACAGGCGGAACTGAAGCTTTCTTT.

The chain carries TRBV7-8 and TRBJ2-7, with D hard to call. CDR3 length: 12 amino acids. V was pared by 3 bases and J by 7 bases, with 10 bases between. Germline lookup yields CDR1 SGHVS and CDR2 FQNEAQ. The CDR3 protein is CASSFEAREQYF. The CDR3 DNA follows: TGTGCCAGCAGCTTTGAGGCTAGAGAGCAGTACTTC.

The chain joins TRBV2 to TRBJ1-5; TRBD1 agrees at 9 bases. The CDR3 extends over 14 amino acids. Trimming cost V 7 bases and J 4 bases; bases outside gene matches: 5. The germline V gene has CDR1 SNHLY and CDR2 FYNNEI. As DNA, the CDR3 is TGTGCCAGCACCAAAGACAGGGGGAATCAGCCCCAGCATTTT. Translating it yields CASTKDRGNQPQHF.

This rearrangement joins TRBV28 to TRBJ2-7, with D maybe TRBD1 (6 bases). V gave up 6 bases and J gave up 2 bases, with 23 bases separating them. CDR1 is MDHEN and CDR2 is SYDVKM in the germline V gene. This CDR3 is built from 17 residues. As DNA, the CDR3 is TGTGCCAGCAGATCCGGTTCTTGGACAGAGAATACCTACGAGCAGTACTTC. Amino acid sequence: CASRSGSWTENTYEQYF. Together with reference TRBV28 and TRBJ2-7, the CDR3 gives the full variable domain: DVKVTQSSRYLVKRTGEKVFLECVQDMDHENMFWYRQDPGLGLRLIYFSYDVKMKEKGDIPEGYSVSREKKERFSLILESASTNQTSMYLCASRSGSWTENTYEQYFGPGTRLTVT.

The chain carries TRBV6-4 and TRBJ2-1; D is unresolved. Germline V gene sequence: CDR1 MRHNA, CDR2 SNTAGT. The CDR3 consists of 12 residues. Trimming removed 3 bases from V and 4 bases from J, with 4 bases in between. CDR3 DNA: TGTGCCAGCAGTGATCTATACAATGAGCAGTTCTTC. It yields the protein CASSDLYNEQFF.

The J gene is TRBJ2-7, the V gene TRBV11-2; TRBD1 agrees at 8 bases. The J segment lost 3 bases and the V segment lost 5 bases, leaving 6 bases of the junction unmatched. The germline CDR1 and CDR2 sequences are SGHAT and FQNNGV. The CDR3 loop spans 14 amino acids. The CDR3 region is CASSPDRALYEQYF. The DNA for the CDR3 is TGTGCCAGCAGCCCGGACAGGGCGCTCTACGAGCAGTACTTC.

This clone was counted between two and nine times. The chain couples TRBV25-1 to TRBJ1-1; the D gene is possibly TRBD1 (6 bases). CDR3 length equals 13 residues. V gave up 6 bases and J gave up 6 bases, with 14 bases separating them. CDR1 is MGHDK and CDR2 is SYGVNS in the germline V gene. The CDR3 loop reads CASSGGPTAEAFF. The CDR3 nucleotides read TGTGCCAGCAGCGGGGGGCCTACAGCTGAAGCTTTCTTT.

The CDR3 here is CASARLDGELFF. CDR3 nucleotides: TGTGCCAGCGCGCGGCTGGACGGGGAGCTGTTTTTT. The chain is built from TRBV7-3 and TRBJ2-2; D gene uncertain. Trimming took 8 bases from V and 7 from J, leaving 11 bases between them. The CDR3 covers 12 residues. Germline values: CDR1 SGHTA, CDR2 FQGTGA.

CDR3: CASSSGGSSYNEQFF. The CDR3 nucleotides are TGTGCCAGCAGTAGCGGAGGGAGCTCCTACAATGAGCAGTTCTTC. The V and J genes are TRBV14 and TRBJ2-1; TRBD2 might be the D (6 bases). Germline V gene lookup returns CDR1 SGHDN and CDR2 FVKESK. Trimming cost V 6 bases and J 0 bases, with 12 bases left between them. This CDR3 contains 15 residues.

The gene calls are TRBV29-1 and TRBJ2-3, with 13 positions matching TRBD2. CDR1 and CDR2 from the germline V gene are SQVTM and ANQGSEA. The CDR3 is 14 residues long. Losses at the gene ends were 8 bases for V and 4 bases for J; bases not matched to a gene: 6. CDR3 in amino acids: CSLTSGRAADTQYF. CDR3 bases: TGCAGCTTAACTAGCGGGAGGGCCGCAGATACGCAGTATTTT.